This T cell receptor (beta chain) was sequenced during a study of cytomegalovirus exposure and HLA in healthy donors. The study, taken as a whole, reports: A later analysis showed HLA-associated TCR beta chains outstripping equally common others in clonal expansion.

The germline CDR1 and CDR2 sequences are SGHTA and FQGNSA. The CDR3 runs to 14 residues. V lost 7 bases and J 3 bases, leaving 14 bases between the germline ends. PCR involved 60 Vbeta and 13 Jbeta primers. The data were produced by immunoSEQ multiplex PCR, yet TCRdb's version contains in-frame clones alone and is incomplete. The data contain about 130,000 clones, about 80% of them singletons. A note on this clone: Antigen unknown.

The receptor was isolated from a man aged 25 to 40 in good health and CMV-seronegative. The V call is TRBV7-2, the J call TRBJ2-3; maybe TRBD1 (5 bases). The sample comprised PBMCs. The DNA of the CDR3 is TGTGCCAGCAAGTCGGCCCAGGGAACAGATACGCAGTATTTT. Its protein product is CASKSAQGTDTQYF.